The rows below give T cell receptor beta chains drawn from one sample of a study of T cell responses to AZD1222 COVID-19 vaccine. The repertoire was sequenced with immunoSEQ multiplex PCR; TCRdb's copy has only in-frame clones and lacks some. The sample has 150,000 to 200,000 clones, approximately 92% seen once. The starting material was peripheral blood, obtained on day 0 of AZD1222 vaccination. The receptors were gathered from an adult in good health. Both conserved end residues are part of each CDR3. D genes are given only for firm matches. Some rows have no size entry. The others give once, few or many, or a class for an expanded clone.

d_call	j_call	v_call	clone_size	cdr3_aa	cdr3_nt
.	TRBJ1-2	TRBV4-1	.	CASSQERSGYTF	TGCGCCAGCAGCCAAGAGAGAAGCGGCTACACCTTC
.	TRBJ2-7	TRBV27	once	CASSLWGTSYEQYF	TGTGCCAGCAGTTTATGGGGGACCTCCTACGAGCAGTACTTC
.	TRBJ2-1	TRBV7-8	.	CASSPPVAREQFF	TGTGCCAGCAGCCCCCCGGTCGCCAGGGAGCAGTTCTTC
TRBD2	TRBJ2-6	TRBV6-1	.	CASSELAGASGANVLTF	TGTGCCAGCAGTGAACTAGCGGGAGCATCTGGGGCCAACGTCCTGACTTTC
.	TRBJ1-1	TRBV4-2	.	CASSRMNTEAFF	TGTGCCAGCAGTCGGATGAACACTGAAGCTTTCTTT
TRBD1	TRBJ2-1	TRBV5-6	.	CASSLANSNDRGRFF	TGTGCCAGCAGCTTGGCCAACTCGAACGACAGGGGACGGTTCTTC
.	TRBJ1-5	TRBV24-1	.	CATGEGAHSSQPQHF	TGTGCCACCGGAGAAGGGGCGCATTCCTCCCAGCCCCAGCATTTT
TRBD1	TRBJ1-1	TRBV7-9	few	CASSPPDRANTEAFF	TGTGCCAGCAGCCCACCGGACAGGGCCAACACTGAAGCTTTCTTT
.	TRBJ2-7	TRBV5-1	.	CASSLAVRYEQYF	TGCGCCAGCAGCTTGGCCGTGCGCTACGAGCAGTACTTC
.	TRBJ1-2	TRBV20-1	.	CSAGGNYGYTF	TGCAGCGCGGGTGGGAACTATGGCTACACCTTC
.	TRBJ1-2	TRBV18	.	CASSPDGDYGYTF	TGTGCCAGCTCACCTGACGGAGACTATGGCTACACCTTC
.	TRBJ1-4	TRBV6-5	.	CASSYTRTATNEKLFF	TGTGCCAGCAGTTACACCCGGACAGCAACTAATGAAAAACTGTTTTTT
.	TRBJ1-2	TRBV2	.	CASSEYTANYGYTF	TGTGCCAGCAGTGAGTACACCGCTAACTATGGCTACACCTTC
.	TRBJ1-3	TRBV21-1	.	CASQPGTIYF	TGTGCCAGCCAGCCGGGCACCATATATTTT
.	TRBJ1-1	TRBV9	.	CASSVEVKVEAFF	TGTGCCAGCAGCGTAGAGGTGAAAGTTGAAGCTTTCTTT
.	TRBJ1-1	TRBV9	once	CASNRDTNTEAFF	TGTGCCAGCAACAGGGACACGAACACTGAAGCTTTCTTT
.	TRBJ2-5	TRBV9	.	CASSVGTLSRETQYF	TGTGCCAGCAGCGTGGGGACCCTTTCCCGAGAGACCCAGTACTTC
.	TRBJ1-2	TRBV20-1	.	CSASARERYGYTF	TGCAGTGCTAGTGCCCGGGAGCGATATGGCTACACCTTC
TRBD1	TRBJ1-6	TRBV5-1	.	CASSPSHRQGAMNSPLHF	TGCGCCAGCAGCCCGAGCCACAGACAGGGGGCGATGAATTCACCCCTCCACTTT
TRBD2	TRBJ2-2	TRBV29-1	.	CSVERGAGELFF	TGCAGCGTTGAACGGGGGGCCGGGGAGCTGTTTTTT
.	TRBJ2-7	TRBV5-4	.	CASSFEGQSSYEQYF	TGTGCCAGCAGCTTCGAGGGTCAGAGCTCCTACGAGCAGTACTTC
.	TRBJ2-1	TRBV4-1	.	CASSPPRASSYNEQFF	TGCGCCAGCAGCCCCCCCCGGGCGAGCTCCTACAATGAGCAGTTCTTC
.	TRBJ2-1	TRBV4-1	.	CASSQDLDNEQFF	TGCGCCAGCAGCCAAGATCTCGACAATGAGCAGTTCTTC
.	TRBJ2-1	TRBV29-1	.	CSGGTGSYNEQFF	TGCAGCGGCGGGACTGGATCCTACAATGAGCAGTTCTTC
TRBD2	TRBJ2-1	TRBV7-2	.	CASSFGLAVYNEQFF	TGTGCCAGCAGCTTCGGACTAGCGGTCTACAATGAGCAGTTCTTC
.	TRBJ2-2	TRBV3-1/TRBV3-2	.	CASSQAGDGTGELFF	TGTGCCAGCAGCCAAGCGGGAGATGGCACCGGGGAGCTGTTTTTT
TRBD2	TRBJ2-5	TRBV5-1	.	CASSSGTSGSSETQYF	TGCGCCAGCAGCTCAGGGACTAGCGGGAGTTCAGAGACCCAGTACTTC
.	TRBJ1-1	TRBV18	.	CASSPPMVQTNTEAFF	TGTGCCAGCTCACCGCCCATGGTTCAGACGAACACTGAAGCTTTCTTT
TRBD1	TRBJ2-7	TRBV6-5	.	CASSLTGSNEQYF	TGTGCCAGCAGCCTGACAGGGAGCAACGAGCAGTACTTC
.	TRBJ2-1	TRBV5-1	once	CASSLEARAHNEQFF	TGCGCCAGCAGCTTAGAGGCTAGAGCTCACAATGAGCAGTTCTTC
.	TRBJ1-6	TRBV7-6	.	CASSLLEVTGPLNNSPLHF	TGTGCCAGCAGTCTTCTAGAAGTGACAGGACCTCTAAATAATTCACCCCTCCACTTT
.	TRBJ2-3	TRBV27	.	CASSFIAAGTDTQYF	TGTGCCAGCAGTTTTATCGCAGCGGGCACAGATACGCAGTATTTT
.	TRBJ1-6	TRBV27	.	CASSPNGLNSPLHF	TGTGCCAGCAGCCCCAACGGGCTAAATTCACCCCTCCACTTT
.	TRBJ1-2	TRBV7-9	.	CASSLGRGYGYTF	TGTGCCAGCAGCTTAGGGAGAGGGTATGGCTACACCTTC
TRBD1	TRBJ1-2	TRBV5-6	.	CASSFRTGGGSGYGYTF	TGTGCCAGCAGCTTTCGGACAGGGGGCGGGTCTGGGTATGGCTACACCTTC
TRBD1	TRBJ2-7	TRBV5-1	.	CASSLAVGQGVSDYEQYF	TGCGCCAGCAGCTTGGCGGTGGGACAGGGGGTGAGTGACTACGAGCAGTACTTC
.	TRBJ2-7	TRBV6-5	.	CASTVGRGSYEQYF	TGTGCCAGCACTGTGGGCAGGGGCTCCTACGAGCAGTACTTC
.	TRBJ1-6	TRBV28	.	CASSGRGLNSPLHF	TGTGCCAGCAGTGGACGCGGCTTAAATTCACCCCTCCACTTT
TRBD1	TRBJ1-2	TRBV19	.	CASSMRTGVSLGYGYTF	TGTGCCAGTAGTATGAGGACAGGGGTTTCTCTTGGGTATGGCTACACCTTC
.	TRBJ1-4	TRBV3-1/TRBV3-2	.	CASSQTNNEKLFF	TGTGCCAGCAGCCAGACAAATAATGAAAAACTGTTTTTT
.	TRBJ2-1	TRBV10-3	.	CAISESQGAPEYNEQFF	TGTGCCATCAGTGAGTCACAGGGTGCGCCGGAGTACAATGAGCAGTTCTTC
TRBD1	TRBJ2-1	TRBV11-3	.	CASSQTASTGAYNEQFF	TGTGCCAGCAGCCAAACCGCCTCGACAGGGGCCTACAATGAGCAGTTCTTC
.	TRBJ2-3	TRBV25-1	.	CASTNPGGGAQYF	TGTGCCAGCACCAATCCAGGGGGGGGCGCGCAGTATTTT
TRBD1	TRBJ2-3	TRBV24-1	.	CATSDLREGRTGGADTQYF	TGTGCCACCAGTGATTTGCGGGAGGGTAGGACAGGGGGAGCAGATACGCAGTATTTT
TRBD1	TRBJ1-1	TRBV5-4	.	CASSAQTGSRTEAFF	TGTGCCAGCAGCGCCCAGACAGGGTCACGGACTGAAGCTTTCTTT
TRBD1	TRBJ2-7	TRBV7-9	.	CASSLTEWTGERSYEQYF	TGTGCCAGCAGCTTGACCGAATGGACAGGGGAAAGGTCCTACGAGCAGTACTTC
TRBD1	TRBJ1-5	TRBV29-1	few	CSVTTGTGYSNQPQHF	TGCAGCGTGACGACCGGGACAGGGTATAGCAATCAGCCCCAGCATTTT
.	TRBJ1-1	TRBV30	.	CAWSTTGTPEAFF	TGTGCCTGGAGTACAACAGGGACCCCTGAAGCTTTCTTT
.	TRBJ1-1	TRBV6-1	.	CASSEAFVHLNTEAFF	TGTGCCAGCAGTGAAGCATTTGTACACCTGAACACTGAAGCTTTCTTT
TRBD1	TRBJ1-1	TRBV19	many	CASRLDRGPTEAFF	TGTGCCAGTAGGCTGGACAGGGGGCCCACTGAAGCTTTCTTT
.	TRBJ1-1	TRBV5-6	.	CASSLVGRVTEAFF	TGTGCCAGCAGCTTGGTCGGCAGGGTGACTGAAGCTTTCTTT
TRBD2	TRBJ2-7	TRBV3-1/TRBV3-2	.	CASSQNLAGIAYEQYF	TGTGCCAGCAGCCAGAATCTAGCGGGGATTGCCTACGAGCAGTACTTC
.	TRBJ2-7	TRBV3-1/TRBV3-2	.	CASSQGTLDGFYEQYF	TGTGCCAGCAGCCAAGGCACCTTGGACGGCTTCTACGAGCAGTACTTC
.	TRBJ2-2	TRBV6-5	.	CASRRDTGELFF	TGTGCCAGCAGACGCGACACCGGGGAGCTGTTTTTT
TRBD1	TRBJ1-1	TRBV7-2	.	CASSLGGQGTEAFF	TGTGCCAGCAGCTTAGGTGGACAGGGCACTGAAGCTTTCTTT
TRBD2	TRBJ2-7	TRBV6-5	.	CASSYWTSGSKEQYF	TGTGCCAGCAGTTACTGGACTAGCGGGAGTAAGGAGCAGTACTTC
.	TRBJ1-4	TRBV12-3/TRBV12-4	.	CASSFSGLEKLFF	TGTGCCAGCAGTTTCAGCGGGCTTGAAAAACTGTTTTTT
.	TRBJ2-2	TRBV6-5	.	CASKSLGGTGELFF	TGTGCCAGCAAAAGTCTGGGGGGCACCGGGGAGCTGTTTTTT
.	TRBJ2-7	TRBV19	.	CASSMGPRGSSYEQYF	TGTGCCAGTAGTATGGGACCACGGGGTAGTTCCTACGAGCAGTACTTC